The entry below describes one T cell receptor beta chain. The antigen is not known. These data belong to a study of T cell repertoires in cytomegalovirus infection. As for the study in general: Through public TCR beta signatures, both CMV infection and matching HLA type were indicated.

V was cut by 2 bases and J by 4 bases, with 17 bases left in between. This CDR3 has 16 residues. The V gene's germline CDR1 is MNHNS and CDR2 SASEGT. TCRdb analysed the reads with MiXCR anew, one entry per CDR3 protein. The profile shows around 710,000 distinct CDR3 sequences, 25% to 35% of them singletons. The study's findings and limits: Adding up the frequency of public TCR beta families identified people who carried CMV plus the relevant HLA.

The sequence derives from a human donor in good health (CMV status not recorded). Some clones in this sample may be carry-over from other donors' samples. The chain uses TRBV6-1 and TRBJ1-2; the D gene is possibly TRBD1 (5 bases). The sequences come from cultured CD8+ T cells from PBMCs, collected from culture after CMV antigen stimulation. CDR3 loop: CASSEYNWDQVYGYTF. For the CDR3, the DNA is TGTGCCAGCAGTGAATACAATTGGGACCAGGTCTATGGCTACACCTTC.